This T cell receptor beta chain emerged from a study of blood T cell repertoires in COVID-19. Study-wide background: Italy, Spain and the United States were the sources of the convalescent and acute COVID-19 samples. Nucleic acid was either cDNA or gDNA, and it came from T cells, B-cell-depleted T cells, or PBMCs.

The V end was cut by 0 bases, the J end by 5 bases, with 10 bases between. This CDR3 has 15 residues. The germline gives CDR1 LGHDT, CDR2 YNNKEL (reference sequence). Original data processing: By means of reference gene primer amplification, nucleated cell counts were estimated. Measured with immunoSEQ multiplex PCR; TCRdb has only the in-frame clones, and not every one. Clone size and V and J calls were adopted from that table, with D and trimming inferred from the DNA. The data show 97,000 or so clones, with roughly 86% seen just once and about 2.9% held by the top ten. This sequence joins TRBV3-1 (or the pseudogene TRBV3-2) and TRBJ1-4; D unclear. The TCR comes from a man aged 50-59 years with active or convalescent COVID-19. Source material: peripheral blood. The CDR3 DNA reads TGTGCCAGCAGCCAAGAACCCAGGCAGAATGAAAAACTGTTTTTT. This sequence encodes CASSQEPRQNEKLFF.